Described below is a single TCR beta chain sequence and its context. The germline V gene has CDR1 SGHVS and CDR2 FNYEAQ. The CDR3 has 13 residues. J lost 8 bases, V lost 2 bases, and 2 bases had no gene match. This record comes from a study of blood T cell repertoires in COVID-19. Here immunoSEQ multiplex PCR was the method, and the copy in TCRdb shows in-frame clones only, minus some. The sample records 95,000 to 150,000 clones, 70% to 80% being singletons. This receptor was obtained from a human donor in a cohort sampled during active COVID-19. Input material: peripheral blood. This chain connects TRBV7-6 to TRBJ2-2; TRBD1 aligns across 7 bases. The CDR3 sequence: CASSLPGQGELFF. In DNA form, the CDR3 reads TGTGCCAGCAGCTTACCGGGACAGGGGGAGCTGTTTTTT.